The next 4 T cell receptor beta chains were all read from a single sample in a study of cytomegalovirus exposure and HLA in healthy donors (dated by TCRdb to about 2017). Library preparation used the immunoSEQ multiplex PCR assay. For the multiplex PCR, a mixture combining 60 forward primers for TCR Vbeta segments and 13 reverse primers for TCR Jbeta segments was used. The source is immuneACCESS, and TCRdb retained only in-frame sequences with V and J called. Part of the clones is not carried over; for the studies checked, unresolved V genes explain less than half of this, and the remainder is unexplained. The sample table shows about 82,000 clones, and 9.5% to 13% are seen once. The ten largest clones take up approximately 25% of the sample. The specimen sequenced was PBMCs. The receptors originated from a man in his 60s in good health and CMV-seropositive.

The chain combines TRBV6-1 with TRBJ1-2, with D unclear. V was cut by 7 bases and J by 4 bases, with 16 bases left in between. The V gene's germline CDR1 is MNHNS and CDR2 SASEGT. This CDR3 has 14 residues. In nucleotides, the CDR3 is TGTGCCAGCAAGCTGTCCGGACTACTCTATGGCTACACCTTC. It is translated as CASKLSGLLYGYTF.

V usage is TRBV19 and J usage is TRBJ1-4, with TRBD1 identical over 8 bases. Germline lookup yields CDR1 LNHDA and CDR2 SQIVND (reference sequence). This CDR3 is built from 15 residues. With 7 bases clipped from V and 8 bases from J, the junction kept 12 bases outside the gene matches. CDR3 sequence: CASKTYRGADEKLFF. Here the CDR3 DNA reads TGTGCCAGTAAGACGTACAGGGGGGCGGACGAAAAACTGTTTTTT.

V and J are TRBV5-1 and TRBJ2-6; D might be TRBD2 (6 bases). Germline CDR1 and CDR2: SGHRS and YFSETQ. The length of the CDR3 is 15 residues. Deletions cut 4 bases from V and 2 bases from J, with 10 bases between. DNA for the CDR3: TGCGCCAGCAGCCCTACGGGGGCTGGGGCCAACGTCCTGACTTTC. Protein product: CASSPTGAGANVLTF.

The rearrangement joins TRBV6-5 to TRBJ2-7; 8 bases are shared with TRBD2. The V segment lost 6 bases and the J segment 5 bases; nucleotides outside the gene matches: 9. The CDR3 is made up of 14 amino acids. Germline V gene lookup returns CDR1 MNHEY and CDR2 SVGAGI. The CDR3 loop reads CASRRGERDHEQYV. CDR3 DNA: TGTGCCAGCAGGCGGGGGGAGCGGGACCACGAGCAGTACGTC.